This record concerns one T cell receptor (beta chain) sequence. This sample is part of a study of T cell clonotyping in hematopoietic cell transplantation. V was clipped by 0 bases and J by 6 bases, with 15 bases between them. Germline loops: CDR1 SGDLS, CDR2 YYNGEE. CDR3 size: 15 residues. Repertoires were generated with immunoSEQ multiplex PCR, while TCRdb's copy carries only in-frame clones and drops some. The sample consists of several thousand clones, around three quarters of them appearing once. The material was peripheral blood mononuclear cells, obtained 100 days after allogeneic stem cell transplant. The receptor was derived from a male patient between 60 and 69 years old who had an allogeneic stem cell transplant, so T cells may come from the graft donor. Some clones in this sample may be carry-over from other donors' samples. The J gene is TRBJ1-1, the V gene TRBV9; possibly TRBD1 for D (6 bases). CDR3 sequence: CASSVAGGPGPEAFF. The CDR3 nucleotides are TGTGCCAGCAGCGTAGCTGGGGGCCCGGGCCCTGAAGCTTTCTTT.